This TCR beta chain originates from a study of cytomegalovirus exposure and HLA in healthy donors (TCRdb year 2017). About the investigation overall: A later analysis indicated that the 95 to 150 validation repertoires were generated on the platform also employed for the 700 or so repertoires of the first cohort. The study aimed to test whether signatures of past pathogen exposure could be identified by cataloging public T cell receptors. Besides the first cohort of roughly 700 subjects, a separate validation cohort made up of over 100 different subjects was used. High-throughput TCR immunosequencing, statistical association of individual TCRs with disease status, and machine learning were combined to predict cytomegalovirus infection status. General conclusions and limits of the study: A total of roughly 160 TCR beta chains were listed by the study as associated with cytomegalovirus. Three of the identified cytomegalovirus-associated TCR beta chains were confirmed in vitro to be specific for cytomegalovirus antigens. According to the authors, the approach could potentially be generalized to other disease states and immunological phenotypes. A later analysis lacked HLA typing for the validation cohort, so it scored co-occurrence in that cohort across all 120 repertoires. In a later analysis, TCRs clustered in the first cohort were found to also tend to co-occur in the roughly 120 validation repertoires, with 94% of cluster scores above 0. Cytomegalovirus status was reported to be diagnosed by the classifier with high specificity and sensitivity in both the original and validation cohorts. Most TCR sequences were seen in very few donors, while some public TCRs were found in many individuals.

With respect to this clone: Its antigen remains undetermined. No much larger clone exists at a distance of one base, and base qualities are not known.

Library generation was performed with the immunoSEQ multiplex PCR assay. As for the authors' bioinformatics: A statistical classification framework was built for diagnosing cytomegalovirus status from the catalog of TCR beta chain sequences. TCRdb's version of the immuneACCESS table is confined to in-frame rearrangements and falls short of the full clone set. An unresolved V gene accounts for under half of the shortfall where checked; the remainder is of unknown origin. V and J calls and clone size are as listed in that table; D and trimming were resolved from the DNA. The sample records under 85,000 clones, approximately 94% of which are singletons. Approximately 3.4% of the sample comes from the top ten. CDR1 LGHNT and CDR2 FRNRAP are derived from the germline V gene. At the junction V is shortened by 3 bases and J by 0 bases, with 9 bases in between. Spanning cysteine to phenylalanine, the CDR3 consists of 15 amino acids. Only the CDR3 DNA is retained, 45 bases long and in frame from the first base.

The donors belonged to the validation cohort of around 130 subjects, which was separate from the roughly 670-subject first cohort. The source of this sequence is a woman younger than 35 in good health and CMV-seropositive. The receptor chain draws on TRBV12-5 and TRBJ1-3; the D gene remains uncertain. The sample taken for sequencing was PBMCs. The nucleotides read TGTGCTAGTGGTTTAGGAGAAGGCTCTGGAAACACCATATATTTT. It encodes CASGLGEGSGNTIYF.